A single sample is the source of the 28 T cell receptor beta chains below, sequenced in a study of cytomegalovirus exposure and HLA in healthy donors. Method: immunoSEQ multiplex PCR; TCRdb's copy keeps in-frame clones and lacks some. The table includes roughly 80,000 clones, approximately 93% detected once. Sequenced: PBMCs. These receptors originate from a man between 18 and 29 years old in good health and CMV-seronegative.

The chain couples TRBV19 to TRBJ1-5; 10 bases map to TRBD1. CDR3 length: 18 amino acids. V lost 2 bases to trimming and J lost 2 bases; unmatched junction nucleotides: 9. Per germline, CDR1 LNHDA and CDR2 SQIVND (reference sequence). Here the CDR3 DNA reads TGTGCCAGTAGTATAATTGGGACAGGGGTATGGGGCAATCAGCCCCAGCATTTT. Its translation is CASSIIGTGVWGNQPQHF.

This chain links TRBV27 with TRBJ1-1; 8 bases map to TRBD1. From germline, CDR1 is MNHEY and CDR2 SMNVEV (reference sequence). V shed 4 bases, J shed 4 bases, and the junction held 2 bases outside the gene matches. This CDR3 has 13 amino acids. CDR3 nucleotides: TGTGCCAGCAGTTACGACAGGGGCACTGAAGCTTTCTTT. It is translated as CASSYDRGTEAFF.

The chain is built from TRBV5-5 and TRBJ1-2, with D unclear. The CDR3 spans 12 residues. The V gene lost 0 bases and the J gene lost 13 bases, with 13 bases spanning the gap. Germline CDR1 SGHKS, CDR2 YYEKEE (reference sequence). CDR3 in amino acids: CASSLATVHGTF. The DNA for the CDR3 is TGTGCCAGCAGCTTGGCCACAGTGCATGGCACCTTC. The full variable domain, its missing parts supplied by reference TRBV5-5 and TRBJ1-2, is DAGVTQSPTHLIKTRGQQVTLRCSPISGHKSVSWYQQVLGQGPQFIFQYYEKEERGRGNFPDRFSARQFPNYSSELNVNALLLGDSALYLCASSLATVHGTFGSGTRLTVV.

The chain carries TRBV27 and TRBJ1-1; 8 bases fit TRBD1. V shed 5 bases, J shed 10 bases, and the junction held 12 bases outside the gene matches. The V gene's germline CDR1 is MNHEY and CDR2 SMNVEV (reference sequence). CDR3 size: 14 residues. CDR3 in DNA: TGTGCCAGCAGTCACATGCCAGGGGGCGGATTAGCTTTCTTT. Its translation is CASSHMPGGGLAFF.

The chain is built from TRBV5-5 and TRBJ1-2; D may be TRBD1 (6 bases). Between the trimmed V and J ends, which lost 4 bases and 4 bases, there was a span of 14 bases. Germline CDR1 is SGHKS and CDR2 is YYEKEE (reference sequence). The CDR3 has 14 amino acids. In nucleotides, the CDR3 is TGTGCCAGCAGCCCGGAGGGGGGGGGCTATGGCTACACCTTC. Its translation is CASSPEGGGYGYTF.

J is TRBJ2-7 and V is TRBV10-1, with D perhaps matching TRBD2 (6 bases). The CDR3 is 11 amino acids. With 6 bases removed from V and 4 bases from J, the gap between germline ends came to 7 bases. Germline V gives CDR1 WNHNN, CDR2 SYGVQD (reference sequence). This CDR3 reads CASRGGYEQYF. DNA for the CDR3: TGCGCCAGCAGGGGAGGTTACGAGCAGTACTTC.

The V call is TRBV10-3, the J call TRBJ2-6; 7 nucleotides align to TRBD1. Germline values: CDR1 ENHRY, CDR2 SYGVKD. V gave up 6 bases and J gave up 4 bases; unmatched junction bases: 9. The CDR3 length is 16 residues. In DNA form, the CDR3 reads TGTGCCATCAGCATGGGACAGCCCTTGGGGGCCAACGTCCTGACTTTC. Translating it yields CAISMGQPLGANVLTF.

The CDR3 sequence: CASSLAFDRVLGNTIYF. The CDR3 DNA is TGTGCCAGCAGCTTAGCCTTCGACAGGGTATTAGGAAACACCATATATTTT. The chain is built from TRBV7-6 and TRBJ1-3; 7 bases are a match to TRBD1. The junction had 9 bases not matched to a gene; V was cut back by 0 bases and J by 4 bases. The CDR3 loop spans 17 amino acids. Germline V CDR1 and CDR2: SGHVS, FNYEAQ.

J is TRBJ2-3 and V is TRBV27, with D possibly being TRBD2 (5 bases). Germline V gene lookup returns CDR1 MNHEY and CDR2 SMNVEV (reference sequence). Trimming removed 0 bases from V and 11 bases from J, with 21 bases in between. CDR3 length equals 16 residues. The chain's CDR3 is CASSLSFAGNKGVQYF. The CDR3 DNA reads as TGTGCCAGCAGTTTATCGTTCGCGGGTAACAAGGGTGTGCAGTATTTT.

The V gene is TRBV2, the J gene TRBJ1-4; TRBD1 might be the D (6 bases). The length of the CDR3 is 18 residues. Trimming left V 3 bases short and J 4 bases short, with 21 bases between. Germline values: CDR1 SNHLY, CDR2 FYNNEI. This chain's CDR3 is CASSDPQGSSRGNEKLFF. The CDR3 coding sequence is TGTGCCAGCAGTGACCCACAGGGCAGTTCAAGGGGTAATGAAAAACTGTTTTTT.

The V gene is TRBV7-9, the J gene TRBJ1-6; 10 nucleotides agree with TRBD1. The CDR3 is 15 amino acids. Trimming at V came to 5 bases and at J to 7 bases, leaving 5 bases not matched to a gene. Germline V gene sequence: CDR1 SEHNR, CDR2 FQNEAQ (reference sequence). In DNA, the CDR3 is TGTGCCAGCAGCGGACCGGGACAGGGGAATTCACCCCTCCACTTT. Amino acid sequence: CASSGPGQGNSPLHF.

The chain combines TRBV13 with TRBJ1-1, with 7 positions matching TRBD1. The CDR3 runs 15 residues. The V and J ends lost 2 bases and 4 bases, in that order; junction bases with no gene match: 7. Germline-derived CDR1 and CDR2 are PRHDT and FYEKMQ (reference sequence). The CDR3 DNA is TGTGCCAGCAGCTTACGACAGGGCTGGGGCACTGAAGCTTTCTTT. It yields the protein CASSLRQGWGTEAFF.

This clone was counted between two and nine times. The rearrangement links TRBV7-9 to TRBJ2-1, with D possibly matching TRBD2 (5 bases). CDR3 length equals 13 residues. Trimming cost V 5 bases and J 5 bases, with 10 bases left between them. Germline V gene lookup returns CDR1 SEHNR and CDR2 FQNEAQ (reference sequence). The CDR3 sequence: CASSRTLDNEQFF. The CDR3 DNA follows: TGTGCCAGCAGCCGGACTCTGGACAATGAGCAGTTCTTC.

The table lists this clone with a few counts. The V and J genes are TRBV13 and TRBJ2-7; 8 nucleotides agree with TRBD2. CDR1 PRHDT and CDR2 FYEKMQ come from the germline V gene (reference sequence). CDR3 length: 15 residues. The V gene end was trimmed by 5 bases and the J gene end by 4 bases; junction bases not matched to a gene: 10. In DNA form, the CDR3 reads TGTGCCAGCAGCATAAGAAGCGGGAGTTCTTACGAGCAGTACTTC. The encoded protein is CASSIRSGSSYEQYF. Filled out from reference TRBV13 and TRBJ2-7, the complete variable domain reads AAGVIQSPRHLIKEKRETATLKCYPIPRHDTVYWYQQGPGQDPQFLISFYEKMQSDKGSIPDRFSAQQFSDYHSELNMSSLELGDSALYFCASSIRSGSSYEQYFGPGTRLTVT.

This chain uses TRBV7-2 with TRBJ2-5; D is uncertain. This CDR3 comprises 13 residues. V lost 4 bases, J lost 7 bases, and 13 bases lay in between. Germline assignment: CDR1 SGHTA and CDR2 FQGNSA. CDR3 sequence: CASSSTRLRTQYF. The DNA for the CDR3 is TGTGCCAGCAGCTCGACTCGACTGCGGACCCAGTACTTC.

This chain links TRBV25-1 with TRBJ1-2, with D possibly being TRBD1 (6 bases). V was pared by 6 bases and J by 7 bases, with 15 bases between. The CDR3 contains 13 residues. Germline CDR1 is MGHDK and CDR2 is SYGVNS. The CDR3 here is CASRPGETGGYTF. The CDR3 nucleotides are TGTGCCAGCAGGCCAGGGGAGACTGGTGGCTACACCTTC.

J is TRBJ1-2 and V is TRBV29-1, with D perhaps TRBD1 (5 bases). The germline V and J ends were trimmed by 4 bases and 1 base, with 13 bases remaining between them. CDR1 and CDR2 from the germline V gene are SQVTM and ANQGSEA. This CDR3 has 14 amino acids. The CDR3 DNA is TGCAGCGTTGGCGGGGCAGGACTTAACTATGGCTACACCTTC. This sequence encodes CSVGGAGLNYGYTF.

V and J are TRBV18 and TRBJ1-3; weak D call: TRBD1 (6 bases). The CDR3 is 15 amino acids. The germline V gene has CDR1 KGHSH and CDR2 LQKENI. V lost 4 bases, J lost 0 bases, and 10 bases lay in between. CDR3: CASSLNRDSGNTIYF. The CDR3 DNA is TGTGCCAGCTCACTGAACAGGGACTCTGGAAACACCATATATTTT.

V and J are TRBV7-9 and TRBJ1-5; 9 nucleotides agree with TRBD1. The germline gives CDR1 SEHNR, CDR2 FQNEAQ (reference sequence). Trimming cost V 1 base and J 4 bases; bases outside gene matches: 5. CDR3 length: 16 residues. DNA for the CDR3: TGTGCCAGCAGCTTAGGGGACAGGGCTAAGAATCAGCCCCAGCATTTT. This gives the protein CASSLGDRAKNQPQHF.

This clone was counted at least ten times. The chain joins TRBV27 to TRBJ2-2; 8 positions agree with TRBD1. With V trimmed by 6 bases and J by 0 bases, 0 bases remained unmatched. This CDR3 spans 14 amino acids. The germline gives CDR1 MNHEY, CDR2 SMNVEV (reference sequence). Written as DNA, the CDR3 is TGTGCCAGCAGACAGGGGGCGAACACCGGGGAGCTGTTTTTT. This encodes CASRQGANTGELFF.

The J gene is TRBJ1-4, the V gene TRBV28, with a weak D call TRBD1 (5 bases). V was pared by 2 bases and J by 0 bases, with 16 bases between. This CDR3 has 18 amino acids. Looked up from germline, CDR1 is MDHEN and CDR2 is SYDVKM. CDR3 nucleotides: TGTGCCAGCAGTTTACCCCAGGGCAAGGACGCAACTAATGAAAAACTGTTTTTT. Protein product: CASSLPQGKDATNEKLFF.

V and J are TRBV6-6 and TRBJ1-5; 9 bases are shared with TRBD1. With V trimmed by 5 bases and J by 8 bases, 7 bases remained unmatched. CDR3 size: 14 residues. CDR1 MNHNY and CDR2 SVGAGI come from the germline V gene (reference sequence). The CDR3 nucleotides read TGTGCCAGCAGTCCCGGGACAGGGTCAGAGCCCCAGCATTTT. It is translated as CASSPGTGSEPQHF.

The genes are TRBV27 and TRBJ2-1; 7 bases match TRBD2. This CDR3 is built from 17 residues. The junction had 6 bases not matched to a gene; V was cut back by 1 base and J by 0 bases. Germline V lookup: CDR1 MNHEY, CDR2 SMNVEV (reference sequence). For the CDR3, the DNA is TGTGCCAGCAGTTTATTAGGAGCGGGGAGCTCCTACAATGAGCAGTTCTTC. It codes for CASSLLGAGSSYNEQFF.

This clone came up once. V and J are TRBV7-3 and TRBJ2-2; D remains ambiguous. CDR1 and CDR2 from the germline V gene are SGHTA and FQGTGA. The CDR3 is 16 amino acids. V dropped 1 base and J dropped 6 bases, with 15 bases sitting between them. The CDR3 is CASSLNVASIPGELFF. As DNA, the CDR3 is TGTGCCAGCAGCTTAAACGTTGCTAGTATCCCCGGGGAGCTGTTTTTT. Supplemented by reference TRBV7-3 and TRBJ2-2, the full variable domain reads GAGVSQTPSNKVTEKGKYVELRCDPISGHTALYWYRQSLGQGPEFLIYFQGTGAADDSGLPNDRFFAVRPEGSVSTLKIQRTERGDSAVYLCASSLNVASIPGELFFGEGSRLTVL.

The chain carries TRBV13 and TRBJ2-1; 7 bases are a match to TRBD1. V shed 3 bases, J shed 8 bases, and the junction held 10 bases outside the gene matches. The CDR3 is 15 residues long. Germline lookup yields CDR1 PRHDT and CDR2 FYEKMQ (reference sequence). The CDR3 DNA is TGTGCCAGCAGCTTCCGAGACAGGGCGGTGGATGAGCAGTTCTTC. Translated: CASSFRDRAVDEQFF.

The chain uses TRBV4-1 and TRBJ1-2; TRBD1 matches 8 bases. CDR1 MGHRA and CDR2 YSYEKL come from the germline V gene. The CDR3 spans 14 residues. V lost 1 base to trimming and J lost 8 bases; unmatched junction nucleotides: 6. CDR3 DNA: TGCGCCAGCAGCCAAGCCAGGGGGCAAAGGGGCTACACCTTC. Its protein is CASSQARGQRGYTF.

J is TRBJ2-7 and V is TRBV5-4, with D unclear. The germline gives CDR1 SGHNT, CDR2 YYREEE (reference sequence). The V end lost 0 bases, the J end lost 2 bases, and 12 bases lay between the germline ends. The CDR3 runs to 15 residues. DNA for the CDR3: TGTGCCAGCAGCTTGGGGGCAGGCCTCACCTACGAGCAGTACTTC. Translation: CASSLGAGLTYEQYF.

As regards this clone: One end of the junction does not line up with germline, which may come from a read error. This chain links TRBV7-7 with TRBJ2-5; TRBD1 might be the D (6 bases). This CDR3 is built from 14 residues. In germline, CDR1 is SSHAT, CDR2 FNYEAQ (reference sequence). The CDR3, as DNA: TGTGCTAGCAGTTCCACAGGGACGGGAGAGACCCAGTACTTC. Residues: CASSSTGTGETQYF.